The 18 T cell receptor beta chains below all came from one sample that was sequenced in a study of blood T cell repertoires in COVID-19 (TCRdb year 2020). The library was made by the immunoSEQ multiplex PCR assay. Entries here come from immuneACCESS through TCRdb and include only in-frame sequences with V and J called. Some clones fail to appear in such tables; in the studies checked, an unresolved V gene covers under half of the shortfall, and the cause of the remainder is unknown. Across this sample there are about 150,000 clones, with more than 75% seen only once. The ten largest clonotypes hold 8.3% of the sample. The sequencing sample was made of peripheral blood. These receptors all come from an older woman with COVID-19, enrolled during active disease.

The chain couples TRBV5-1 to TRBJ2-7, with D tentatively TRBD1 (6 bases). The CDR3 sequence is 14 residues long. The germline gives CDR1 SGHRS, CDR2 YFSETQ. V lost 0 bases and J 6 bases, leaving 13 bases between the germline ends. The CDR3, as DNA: TGCGCCAGCAGCTTGGGTACTACAGGGTCCGAGCAGTACGTC. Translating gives CASSLGTTGSEQYV.

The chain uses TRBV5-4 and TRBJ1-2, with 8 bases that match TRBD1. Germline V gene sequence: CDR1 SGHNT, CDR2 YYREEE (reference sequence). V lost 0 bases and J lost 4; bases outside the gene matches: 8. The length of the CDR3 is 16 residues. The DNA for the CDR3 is TGTGCCAGCAGCTTGGTAGCAGGGGGCGCCGGCTATGGCTACACCTTC. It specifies CASSLVAGGAGYGYTF. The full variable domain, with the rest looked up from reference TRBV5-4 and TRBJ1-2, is ETGVTQSPTHLIKTRGQQVTLRCSSQSGHNTVSWYQQALGQGPQFIFQYYREEENGRGNFPPRFSGLQFPNYSSELNVNALELDDSALYLCASSLVAGGAGYGYTFGSGTRLTVV.

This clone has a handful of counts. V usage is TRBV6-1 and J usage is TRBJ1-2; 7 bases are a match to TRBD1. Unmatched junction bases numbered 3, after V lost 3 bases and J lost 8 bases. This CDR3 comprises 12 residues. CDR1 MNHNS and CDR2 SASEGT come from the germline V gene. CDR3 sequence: CASSEQGGGYTF. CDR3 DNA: TGTGCCAGCAGTGAGCAGGGGGGCGGCTACACCTTC.

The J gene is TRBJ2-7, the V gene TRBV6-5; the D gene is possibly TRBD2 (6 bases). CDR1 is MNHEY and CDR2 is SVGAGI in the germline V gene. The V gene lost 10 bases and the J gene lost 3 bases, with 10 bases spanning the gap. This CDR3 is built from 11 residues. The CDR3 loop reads CATWGVYEQYF. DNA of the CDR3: TGTGCCACCTGGGGGGTCTACGAGCAGTACTTC.

The CDR3 protein is CASSEDVVAGGYNEQFF. CDR3 coding DNA: TGTGCCAGCAGTGAAGATGTCGTAGCGGGGGGGTACAATGAGCAGTTCTTC. The chain recombines TRBV6-1 with TRBJ2-1, with 11 positions matching TRBD2. Germline CDR1 and CDR2: MNHNS and SASEGT. V trimming: 1 base; J trimming: 4 bases; junction bases outside the gene matches: 6. CDR3 length equals 17 residues.

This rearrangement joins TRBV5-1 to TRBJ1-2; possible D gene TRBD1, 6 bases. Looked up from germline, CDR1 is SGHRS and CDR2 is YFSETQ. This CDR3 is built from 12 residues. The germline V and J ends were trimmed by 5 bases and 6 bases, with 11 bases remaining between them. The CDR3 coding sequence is TGCGCCAGCAGGTGGGACATCAATGGCTACACCTTC. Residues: CASRWDINGYTF.

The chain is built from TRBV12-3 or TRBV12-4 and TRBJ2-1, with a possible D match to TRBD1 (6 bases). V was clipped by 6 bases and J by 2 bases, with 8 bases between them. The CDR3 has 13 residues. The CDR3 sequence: CASSRQAYNEQFF. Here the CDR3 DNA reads TGTGCCAGCAGCCGACAGGCCTACAATGAGCAGTTCTTC.

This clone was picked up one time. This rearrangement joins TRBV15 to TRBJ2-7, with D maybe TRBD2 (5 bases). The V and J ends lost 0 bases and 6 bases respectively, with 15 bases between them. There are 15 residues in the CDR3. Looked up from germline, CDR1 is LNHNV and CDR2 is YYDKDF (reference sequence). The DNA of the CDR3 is TGTGCCACCAGCAGAGAACGGGCCGGGAAGGCCGAGCAGTACTTC. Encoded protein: CATSRERAGKAEQYF.

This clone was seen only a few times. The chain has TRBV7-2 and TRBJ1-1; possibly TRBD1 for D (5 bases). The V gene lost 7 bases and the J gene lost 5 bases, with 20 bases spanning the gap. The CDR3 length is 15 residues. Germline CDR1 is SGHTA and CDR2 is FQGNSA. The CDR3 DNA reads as TGTGCCAGCATTCCCGGGGGGAGGGAAAGAACTGAAGCTTTCTTT. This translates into CASIPGGRERTEAFF.

The CDR3 loop is CASSTGQGNTEAFF. CDR3 nucleotides: TGTGCCAGCAGCACGGGACAGGGGAACACTGAAGCTTTCTTT. This sequence joins TRBV6-5 and TRBJ1-1, with TRBD1 matching 9 bases. The CDR3 has 14 amino acids. After removal of 6 bases from V and 1 base from J, the junction contained 3 bases not matched to a gene. Germline CDR1 reads MNHEY; CDR2 reads SVGAGI.

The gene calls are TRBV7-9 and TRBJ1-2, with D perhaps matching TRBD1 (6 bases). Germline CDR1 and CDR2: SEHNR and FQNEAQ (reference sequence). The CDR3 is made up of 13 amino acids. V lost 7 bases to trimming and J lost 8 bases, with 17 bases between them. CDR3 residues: CASTQTGTGGYTF. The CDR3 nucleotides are TGTGCCAGCACCCAGACAGGCACGGGGGGCTACACCTTC. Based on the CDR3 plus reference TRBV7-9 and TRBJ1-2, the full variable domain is DTGVSQNPRHKITKRGQNVTFRCDPISEHNRLYWYRQTLGQGPEFLTYFQNEAQLEKSRLLSDRFSAERPKGSFSTLEIQRTEQGDSAMYLCASTQTGTGGYTFGSGTRLTVV.

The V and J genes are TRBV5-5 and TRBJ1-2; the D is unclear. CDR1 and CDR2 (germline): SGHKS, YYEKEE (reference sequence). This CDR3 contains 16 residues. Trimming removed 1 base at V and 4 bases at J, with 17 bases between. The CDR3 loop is CASSLIGREASYGYTF. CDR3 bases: TGTGCCAGCAGCTTGATAGGTCGAGAGGCCTCCTATGGCTACACCTTC.

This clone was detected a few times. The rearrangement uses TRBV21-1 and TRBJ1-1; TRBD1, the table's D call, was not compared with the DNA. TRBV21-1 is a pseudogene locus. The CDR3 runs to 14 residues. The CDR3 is CASSKSNRKTEAFF. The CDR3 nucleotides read TGTGCCAGCAGCAAATCAAACAGGAAGACTGAAGCTTTCTTT.

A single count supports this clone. This CDR3 is CASSQDGRERYEQYF. CDR3 nucleotides: TGTGCCAGCAGCCAAGATGGGCGGGAGAGGTACGAGCAGTACTTC. The chain recombines TRBV4-2 with TRBJ2-7; 7 bases line up with TRBD2. V dropped 0 bases and J dropped 4; count of bases not matched to a gene: 6. The CDR3 sequence is 15 residues long. From germline, CDR1 is LGHNA and CDR2 YNFKEQ.

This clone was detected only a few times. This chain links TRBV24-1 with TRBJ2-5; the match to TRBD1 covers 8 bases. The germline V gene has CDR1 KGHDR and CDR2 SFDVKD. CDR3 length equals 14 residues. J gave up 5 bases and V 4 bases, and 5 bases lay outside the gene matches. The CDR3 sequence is CATSDPDRVETQYF. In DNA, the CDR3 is TGTGCCACCAGTGACCCGGACAGGGTGGAGACCCAGTACTTC.

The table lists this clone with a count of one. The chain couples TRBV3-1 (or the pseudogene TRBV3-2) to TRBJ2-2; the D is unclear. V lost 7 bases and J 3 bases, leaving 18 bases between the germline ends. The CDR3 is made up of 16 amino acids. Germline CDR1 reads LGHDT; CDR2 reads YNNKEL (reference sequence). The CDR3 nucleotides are TGTGCCAGCACCCGAGAATTAAGCCCTGACACCGGGGAGCTGTTTTTT. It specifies CASTRELSPDTGELFF.

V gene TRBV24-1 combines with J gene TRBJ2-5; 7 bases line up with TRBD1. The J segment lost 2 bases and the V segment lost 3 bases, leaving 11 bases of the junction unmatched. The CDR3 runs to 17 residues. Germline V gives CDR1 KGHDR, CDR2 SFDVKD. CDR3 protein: CATSDTRQGMAQETQYF. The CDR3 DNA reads TGTGCCACCAGTGATACGCGACAGGGAATGGCACAAGAGACCCAGTACTTC.

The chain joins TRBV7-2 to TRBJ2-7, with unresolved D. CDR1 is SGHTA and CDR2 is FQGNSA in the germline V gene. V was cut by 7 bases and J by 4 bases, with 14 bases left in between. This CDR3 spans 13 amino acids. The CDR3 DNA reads TGTGCCAGCACCCTCCCACAAAAGTACGAGCAGTACTTC. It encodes CASTLPQKYEQYF.